The rows below give T cell receptor beta chains drawn from one sample of a study of cytomegalovirus exposure and HLA in healthy donors. This table comes from immunoSEQ multiplex PCR, and its TCRdb copy is limited to in-frame clones, with some not included. The sample carries approximately 200,000 clones, 65% to 85% recorded once. The source material was PBMCs. The receptors were gathered from a boy younger than 10 in good health and CMV-seronegative. Each CDR3 is given with its conserved first and last residue.

length: 15
V: TRBV7-2
J: TRBJ1-1
CDR3: CASSLDTRGNTEAFF

length: 11
V: TRBV4-1
J: TRBJ1-2
CDR3: CASSQLGGYTF

length: 14
V: TRBV5-4
J: TRBJ2-4
CDR3: CASSTSGTDTIQYF

length: 15
V: TRBV7-8
J: TRBJ2-1
CDR3: CASSRPFRGGAEQFF

length: 15
V: TRBV9
J: TRBJ2-3
CDR3: CASSVEARLAGEQYF

length: 16
V: TRBV7-9
J: TRBJ1-2
CDR3: CASSLGDSLPPGGYTF

length: 17
V: TRBV7-2
J: TRBJ1-2
CDR3: CASSLETGHPYTYGYTF

length: 14
V: TRBV18
J: TRBJ1-2
CDR3: CASSQAGEWDGYTF

length: 15
V: TRBV6-5
J: TRBJ1-5
CDR3: CASSYSGGDGQPQHF

length: 16
V: TRBV5-1
J: TRBJ2-1
CDR3: CASSRYLDRGYNEQFF

length: 14
V: TRBV7-2
J: TRBJ2-5
CDR3: CASSRTGLQETQYF

length: 14
V: TRBV5-1
J: TRBJ2-5
CDR3: CASSSVTSGGTQYF

length: 14
V: TRBV5-1
J: TRBJ1-6
CDR3: CASSLVSGYSPLHF

length: 15
V: TRBV25-1
J: TRBJ2-7
CDR3: CASSESSYRGYEQYF

length: 12
V: TRBV7-2
J: TRBJ1-6
CDR3: CASSLTSSPLHF

length: 18
V: TRBV4-2
J: TRBJ2-3
CDR3: CASSQDWASGASTDTQYF

length: 13
V: TRBV19
J: TRBJ2-7
CDR3: CASSQGPPDEQYF

length: 13
V: TRBV7-3
J: TRBJ2-7
CDR3: CASSSSQGYEQYF

length: 13
V: TRBV7-8
J: TRBJ2-7
CDR3: CASSPRVSYEQYF

length: 13
V: TRBV4-3
J: TRBJ2-7
CDR3: CASSQDLSYEQYF

length: 13
V: TRBV7-2
J: TRBJ2-1
CDR3: CASSLAGGLEQFF

length: 15
V: TRBV18
J: TRBJ2-3
CDR3: CASSSSRQGTDTQYF

length: 12
V: TRBV4-3
J: TRBJ2-1
CDR3: CASSQPQGKQFF

length: 13
V: TRBV10-3
J: TRBJ2-5
CDR3: CAISFGGKETQYF

length: 17
V: TRBV4-2
J: TRBJ1-1
CDR3: CASSQFISGGGNTEAFF

length: 15
V: TRBV4-2
J: TRBJ2-5
CDR3: CASGTTAGGRETQYF

length: 14
V: TRBV7-2
J: TRBJ2-7
CDR3: CASSLTGISYEQYF

length: 16
V: TRBV7-2
J: TRBJ1-2
CDR3: CASSLWQESLQGGYTF

length: 15
V: TRBV7-9
J: TRBJ1-2
CDR3: CASSLGQGWERGYTF

length: 14
V: TRBV7-6
J: TRBJ2-7
CDR3: CASSLRSTRYEQYF

length: 16
V: TRBV7-2
J: TRBJ2-1
CDR3: CASSLDAGRAYNEQFF

length: 18
V: TRBV5-6
J: TRBJ1-6
CDR3: CASSPPLGQHTYNSPLHF

length: 16
V: TRBV4-2
J: TRBJ1-4
CDR3: CASSQGPTGGGEKLFF

length: 16
V: TRBV5-1
J: TRBJ2-1
CDR3: CASSLRFAGTYNEQFF

length: 18
V: TRBV10-3
J: TRBJ2-6
CDR3: CAISAHTGSMAGANVLTF

length: 16
V: TRBV7-6
J: TRBJ2-5
CDR3: CASSPGQGRLQETQYF

length: 13
V: TRBV2
J: TRBJ2-1
CDR3: CASSDVPSGRQFF

length: 13
V: TRBV7-9
J: TRBJ1-1
CDR3: CASSLERNTEAFF

length: 20
V: TRBV18
J: TRBJ1-1
CDR3: CASSPMWGREYVGAKVEAFF

length: 18
V: TRBV5-1
J: TRBJ1-1
CDR3: CASSRMFTGGAGNTEAFF

length: 17
V: TRBV6-1
J: TRBJ1-1
CDR3: CASSGLTGGASLWEAFF

length: 13
V: TRBV5-6
J: TRBJ1-2
CDR3: CASRRGGSFGYTF

length: 16
V: TRBV7-8
J: TRBJ1-1
CDR3: CASSVRRMGVNTEAFF

length: 15
V: TRBV4-3
J: TRBJ1-2
CDR3: CASSQDAPGGYGYTF

length: 16
V: TRBV9
J: -
CDR3: CASSVAPSGGSYEQYF

length: 16
V: TRBV7-8
J: TRBJ2-7
CDR3: CASSRRRVPTSYEQYF

length: 16
V: TRBV25-1
J: TRBJ2-7
CDR3: CATRGLGTGRPYEQYF

length: 14
V: TRBV2
J: TRBJ2-1
CDR3: CAGRDSARYNEQFF

length: 15
V: TRBV2
J: TRBJ2-3
CDR3: CASTGVLPSTDTQYF

length: 14
V: TRBV19
J: TRBJ2-1
CDR3: CASSWTSGDSRQFF

length: 15
V: TRBV7-2
J: TRBJ2-7
CDR3: CASSSGDRVSYEQYF

length: 12
V: TRBV29-1
J: TRBJ2-7
CDR3: CSAGQGSNEQYF

length: 15
V: TRBV9
J: TRBJ1-1
CDR3: CASSGPTGLNTEAFF